This record looks at one TCR beta chain sequence and its context. Clones were sequenced by immunoSEQ multiplex PCR, and TCRdb holds only the in-frame ones, with some missing. The repertoire holds under 500,000 clones, with roughly nine tenths as singletons. Germline lookup yields CDR1 MNHNS and CDR2 SASEGT. V shed 3 bases and J shed 4 bases, with 18 bases lying between them. This CDR3 contains 16 residues. The data were obtained in a study of blood T cell repertoires in COVID-19. The material sequenced was PBMCs or T cells enriched from blood (not recorded which). This clonotype was sampled from a woman under 30 with acute COVID-19. This rearrangement joins TRBV6-1 to TRBJ1-2; tentatively, D is TRBD1 (5 bases). CDR3 bases: TGTGCCAGCAGTGAGGACACGGACGGCTTCTTCTATGGCTACACCTTC. Amino acids: CASSEDTDGFFYGYTF.